This is a list of T cell receptor beta chains from one sample in a study of shared clonotypes between healthy human individuals. The data were produced by immunoSEQ multiplex PCR, yet TCRdb's version contains in-frame clones alone and is incomplete. The table includes 950,000 to 1,300,000 clones, about 74% detected once. Material: memory CD4+ T cells sorted from blood. The receptors stem from a man younger than 35 in good health. The CDR3 runs from the conserved cysteine through the conserved F or W. The order of the fields is V gene, CDR3 protein.

>TRBV14
CASSPGTGVSNQPQHF
>TRBV6-1
CASRSGLGYTF
>TRBV5-5
CASSLSYSQETQYF
>TRBV5-8
CASSLHQGFTEAFF
>TRBV27
CASSSPGLSTGELFF
>TRBV7-2
CASSSQGGQPQHF
>TRBV4-1
CASSQVGTASNEKLFF
>TRBV19
CASSISVVLTGELFF
>TRBV5-5
CASSLARVEETQYF
>TRBV5-1
CASSPGQGIGNEQFF
>TRBV30
CAWSRGGIYNEQFF
>TRBV19
CASRAEGNTEAFF
>TRBV6-1
CASSDPDRPEQFF
>TRBV2
CASRETSGVVTQYF
>TRBV2
CASSEGGKVYGYTF
>TRBV7-6
CASKQIANTGELFF
>TRBV30
CAWSVAGRRISYEQYF
>TRBV5-4
CASSPGLAGAGSKNIQYF